The 8 T cell receptor beta chains listed next were all sequenced from one sample in a study of blood T cell repertoires in COVID-19. Assay used: immunoSEQ multiplex PCR; TCRdb lists only in-frame clones, some missing. The sample records roughly 500,000 clones, around nine tenths being singletons. Specimen: PBMCs or T cells enriched from blood (not recorded which). The receptors shown here come from a woman in her 40s who had recovered from COVID-19.

This clone occurred a few times. V usage is TRBV7-9 and J usage is TRBJ1-2; 7 positions agree with TRBD1. The CDR3 contains 15 residues. The germline V gene encodes CDR1 SEHNR and CDR2 FQNEAQ (reference sequence). The junction had 11 bases not matched to a gene; V was cut back by 2 bases and J by 8 bases. The CDR3 sequence is CASSLSGTVGQGYTF. CDR3 bases: TGTGCCAGCAGCTTATCGGGGACAGTGGGTCAGGGCTACACCTTC.

This clone was detected a few times. The chain joins TRBV5-4 to TRBJ1-2; D gene uncertain. V shed 1 base and J shed 3 bases, with 4 bases lying between them. This CDR3 has 12 amino acids. In germline, CDR1 is SGHNT, CDR2 YYREEE (reference sequence). DNA of the CDR3: TGTGCCAGCAGCTTGAGAGACTATGGCTACACCTTC. The encoded protein is CASSLRDYGYTF. Variable domain in full (rest from reference TRBV5-4 and TRBJ1-2): ETGVTQSPTHLIKTRGQQVTLRCSSQSGHNTVSWYQQALGQGPQFIFQYYREEENGRGNFPPRFSGLQFPNYSSELNVNALELDDSALYLCASSLRDYGYTFGSGTRLTVV.

The rearrangement uses TRBV7-2 and TRBJ2-1; no firm D call. CDR3 size: 16 residues. Per germline, CDR1 SGHTA and CDR2 FQGNSA. Trimming stripped 5 bases from V and 1 base from J, with 15 bases between. The CDR3 reads CASSPRSSLSYNEQFF. The DNA for the CDR3 is TGTGCCAGCAGCCCACGAAGTAGTTTGTCCTACAATGAGCAGTTCTTC.

This clone was seen only once. The chain uses TRBV7-2 and TRBJ2-7, with 8 bases that match TRBD1. Losses at the gene ends were 5 bases for V and 2 bases for J; bases not matched to a gene: 2. Germline V gene lookup returns CDR1 SGHTA and CDR2 FQGNSA. This CDR3 spans 13 amino acids. The CDR3 sequence: CASSTDRAYEQYF. The DNA for the CDR3 is TGTGCCAGCAGCACGGACAGGGCCTACGAGCAGTACTTC.

This chain links TRBV3-1 (or the pseudogene TRBV3-2) with TRBJ2-1, with D uncertain. V lost 0 bases to trimming and J lost 4 bases, with 10 bases between them. Germline-derived CDR1 and CDR2 are LGHDT and YNNKEL (reference sequence). The CDR3 is 15 amino acids. The CDR3 DNA reads TGTGCCAGCAGCCAAGATCTAGTTGGGTACAATGAGCAGTTCTTC. Amino acid sequence: CASSQDLVGYNEQFF.

The V gene is TRBV5-1, the J gene TRBJ2-1; 9 bases line up with TRBD2. V trimming: 5 bases; J trimming: 8 bases; junction bases outside the gene matches: 14. This CDR3 region has 16 residues. Germline lookup yields CDR1 SGHRS and CDR2 YFSETQ. As DNA, the CDR3 is TGCGCCAGCAGATTGAACCAGGGACTAGCCTCGGATGAGCAGTTCTTC. The encoded protein is CASRLNQGLASDEQFF. Combining the CDR3 with reference TRBV5-1 and TRBJ2-1 gives the whole variable domain KAGVTQTPRYLIKTRGQQVTLSCSPISGHRSVSWYQQTPGQGLQFLFEYFSETQRNKGNFPGRFSGRQFSNSRSEMNVSTLELGDSALYLCASRLNQGLASDEQFFGPGTRLTVL.

This rearrangement joins TRBV7-6 to TRBJ1-4; D not resolved. This CDR3 comprises 15 residues. The ends were cut back, 3 bases at V and 0 bases at J, with 8 bases in the middle. Germline CDR1 reads SGHVS; CDR2 reads FNYEAQ. The CDR3 protein is CASSLTIATNEKLFF. DNA for the CDR3: TGTGCCAGCAGCTTGACAATAGCAACTAATGAAAAACTGTTTTTT. Supplemented by reference TRBV7-6 and TRBJ1-4, the full variable domain reads GAGVSQSPRYKVTKRGQDVALRCDPISGHVSLYWYRQALGQGPEFLTYFNYEAQQDKSGLPNDRFSAERPEGSISTLTIQRTEQRDSAMYRCASSLTIATNEKLFFGSGTQLSVL.

The V call is TRBV6-5, the J call TRBJ2-3; no clear D. The CDR3 consists of 12 residues. Germline V gene lookup returns CDR1 MNHEY and CDR2 SVGAGI. V was shortened by 0 bases and J by 11 bases, with 9 bases between the two germline ends. This CDR3 reads CASSYSIDQQYF. DNA of the CDR3: TGTGCCAGCAGTTACTCGATAGATCAGCAGTATTTT.